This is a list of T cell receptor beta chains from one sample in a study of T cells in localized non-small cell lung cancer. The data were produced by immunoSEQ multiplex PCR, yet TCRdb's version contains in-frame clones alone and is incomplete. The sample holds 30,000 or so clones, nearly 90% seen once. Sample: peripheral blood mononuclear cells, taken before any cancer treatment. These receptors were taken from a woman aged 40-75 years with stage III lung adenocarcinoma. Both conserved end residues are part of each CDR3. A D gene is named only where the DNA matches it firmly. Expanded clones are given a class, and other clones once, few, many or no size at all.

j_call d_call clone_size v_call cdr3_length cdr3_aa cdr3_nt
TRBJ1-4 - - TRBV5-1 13 CASSLSPDEKLFF TGCGCCAGCAGCTTAAGCCCCGATGAAAAACTGTTTTTT
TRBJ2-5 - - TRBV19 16 CASSIDLTAYKETQYF TGTGCCAGTAGTATAGATCTGACAGCTTACAAAGAGACCCAGTACTTC
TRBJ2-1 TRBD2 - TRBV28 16 CASRGTSGRAENEQFF TGTGCCAGCAGGGGGACTAGCGGGAGGGCCGAGAATGAGCAGTTCTTC
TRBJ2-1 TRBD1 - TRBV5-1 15 CASSSGTGAYNEQFF TGCGCCAGCAGCTCCGGGACAGGGGCTTACAATGAGCAGTTCTTC
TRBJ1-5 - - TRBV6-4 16 CASRAVGPEGNQPQHF TGTGCCAGCAGAGCAGTAGGACCTGAGGGCAATCAGCCCCAGCATTTT
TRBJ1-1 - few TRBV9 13 CASSGPGWNEAFF TGTGCCAGCAGCGGCCCGGGATGGAATGAAGCTTTCTTT
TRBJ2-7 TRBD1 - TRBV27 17 CASSLSRATGGNYEQYF TGTGCCAGCAGTTTATCAAGGGCCACAGGGGGCAACTACGAGCAGTACTTC
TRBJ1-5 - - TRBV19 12 CASSIEVQPQHF TGTGCCAGTAGTATAGAGGTTCAGCCCCAGCATTTT
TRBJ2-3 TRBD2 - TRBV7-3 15 CASSALGGGTDTQYF TGTGCCAGCAGCGCCCTGGGGGGGGGCACAGATACGCAGTATTTT
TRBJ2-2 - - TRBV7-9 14 CASGLLENTGELFF TGTGCCAGCGGTTTACTAGAGAACACCGGGGAGCTGTTTTTT
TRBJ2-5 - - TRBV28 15 CASSSPWGIQETQYF TGTGCCAGCAGTTCACCTTGGGGGATCCAAGAGACCCAGTACTTC
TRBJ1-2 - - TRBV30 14 CAWSLLGTNYGYTF TGTGCCTGGAGCCTCCTGGGGACGAACTATGGCTACACCTTC
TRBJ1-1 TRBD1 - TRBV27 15 CASSSQGAGETEAFF TGTGCCAGCAGTTCACAGGGGGCTGGTGAAACTGAAGCTTTCTTT
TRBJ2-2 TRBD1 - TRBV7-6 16 CASSTSDRGFTGELFF TGTGCCAGCAGCACTTCGGACAGGGGATTCACCGGGGAGCTGTTTTTT
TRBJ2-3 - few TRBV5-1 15 CASSLGGHPPPTQYF TGCGCCAGCAGCTTGGGTGGGCACCCCCCTCCTACGCAGTATTTT
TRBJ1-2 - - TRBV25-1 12 CASSGGYYGYTF TGTGCCAGCAGTGGAGGGTATTATGGCTACACCTTC
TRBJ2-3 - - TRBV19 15 CASSISGGRGDTQYF TGTGCCAGTAGTATATCGGGGGGCAGGGGAGATACGCAGTATTTT
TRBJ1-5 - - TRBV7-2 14 CASSLLGGPQPQHF TGTGCCAGCAGCTTATTAGGGGGACCTCAGCCCCAGCATTTT
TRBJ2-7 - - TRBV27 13 CASSLSPSHEQYF TGTGCCAGCAGTTTATCCCCGTCCCACGAGCAGTACTTC
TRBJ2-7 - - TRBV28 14 CASSSTGVLYEQYF TGTGCCAGCAGTAGCACGGGCGTCCTCTACGAGCAGTACTTC
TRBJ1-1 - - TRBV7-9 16 CASSYGQSGGWKEAFF TGTGCCAGCAGCTACGGACAGTCGGGGGGGTGGAAGGAAGCTTTCTTT
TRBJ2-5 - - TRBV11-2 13 CASSLNLAETQYF TGTGCCAGCAGCTTAAACTTGGCGGAGACCCAGTACTTC
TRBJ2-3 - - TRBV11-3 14 CASSPPLSPDTQYF TGTGCCAGCAGCCCCCCCCTGAGTCCAGATACGCAGTATTTT
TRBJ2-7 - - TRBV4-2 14 CASSQVQGGNEQYF TGTGCCAGCAGCCAAGTGCAGGGGGGGAACGAGCAGTACTTC
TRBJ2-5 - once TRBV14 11 CASSQLETQYF TGTGCCAGCAGCCAGTTGGAGACCCAGTACTTC
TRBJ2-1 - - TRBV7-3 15 CASSQSFSSYNEQFF TGTGCCAGCAGCCAATCCTTCAGCTCCTACAATGAGCAGTTCTTC
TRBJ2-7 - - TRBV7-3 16 CASSVEGGLYSYEQYF TGTGCCAGCAGCGTTGAAGGAGGACTGTACTCCTACGAGCAGTACTTC
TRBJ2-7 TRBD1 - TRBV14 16 CASSHLPGQGNYEQYF TGTGCCAGCAGCCACCTACCGGGACAGGGTAACTACGAGCAGTACTTC
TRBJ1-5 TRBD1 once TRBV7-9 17 CASSSGQGSPFNQPQHF TGTGCCAGCAGCTCCGGACAGGGGAGCCCATTTAATCAGCCCCAGCATTTT
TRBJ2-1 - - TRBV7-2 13 CAISGTVYNEQFF TGTGCCATTTCGGGGACGGTCTACAATGAGCAGTTCTTC
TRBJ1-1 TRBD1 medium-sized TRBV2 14 CASRDRGPRDEAFF TGTGCCAGCAGGGACAGGGGGCCCAGGGATGAAGCTTTCTTT
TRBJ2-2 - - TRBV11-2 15 CASSLFSGSPGELFF TGTGCCAGCAGCTTATTTAGCGGCAGCCCCGGGGAGCTGTTTTTT
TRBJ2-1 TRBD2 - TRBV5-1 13 CASSLETSDEQFF TGCGCCAGCAGCTTGGAGACTAGCGATGAGCAGTTCTTC
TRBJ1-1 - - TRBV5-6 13 CASSYSTNTEAFF TGTGCCAGCAGTTACTCAACGAACACTGAAGCTTTCTTT
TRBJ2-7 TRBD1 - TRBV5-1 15 CASSPGQGLSYEQYF TGCGCCAGCAGCCCCGGACAGGGCTTATCCTACGAGCAGTACTTC
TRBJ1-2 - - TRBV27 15 CASSLSGTYPDGYTF TGTGCCAGCAGTTTATCTGGGACCTACCCTGATGGCTACACCTTC
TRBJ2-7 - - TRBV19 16 CASSPGDWRGLYEQYF TGTGCCAGTAGTCCCGGGGATTGGCGGGGGCTCTACGAGCAGTACTTC
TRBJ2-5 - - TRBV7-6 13 CASDPGIQETQYF TGTGCCAGCGACCCGGGGATACAAGAGACCCAGTACTTC
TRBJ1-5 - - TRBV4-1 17 CASSQVDMGFPSQPQHF TGCGCCAGCAGCCAAGTGGATATGGGGTTTCCTAGTCAGCCCCAGCATTTT
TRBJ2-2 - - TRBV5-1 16 CASSLAPASNTGELFF TGCGCCAGCAGCTTGGCCCCAGCTTCGAACACCGGGGAGCTGTTTTTT